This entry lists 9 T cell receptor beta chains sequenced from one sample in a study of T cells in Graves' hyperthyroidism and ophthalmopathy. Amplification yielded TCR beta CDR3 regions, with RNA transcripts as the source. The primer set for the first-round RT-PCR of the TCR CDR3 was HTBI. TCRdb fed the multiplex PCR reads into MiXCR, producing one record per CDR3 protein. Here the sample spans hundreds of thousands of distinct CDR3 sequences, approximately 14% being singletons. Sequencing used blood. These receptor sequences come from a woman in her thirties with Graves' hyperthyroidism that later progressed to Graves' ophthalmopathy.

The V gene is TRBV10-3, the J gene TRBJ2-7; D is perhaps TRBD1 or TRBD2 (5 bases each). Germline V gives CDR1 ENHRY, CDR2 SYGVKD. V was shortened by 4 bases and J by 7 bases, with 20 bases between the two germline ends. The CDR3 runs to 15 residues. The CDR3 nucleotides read TGTGCCATCAGTGCCCGGGATGGGGCTGGCTTTGAGCAGTACTTC. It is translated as CAISARDGAGFEQYF.

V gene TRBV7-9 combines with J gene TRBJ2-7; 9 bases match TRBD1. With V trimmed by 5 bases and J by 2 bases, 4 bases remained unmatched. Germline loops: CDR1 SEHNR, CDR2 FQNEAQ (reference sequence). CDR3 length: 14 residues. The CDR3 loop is CASSANRGPYEQYF. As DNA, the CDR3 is TGTGCCAGCAGCGCCAACAGGGGGCCCTACGAGCAGTACTTC.

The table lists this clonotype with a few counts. For the CDR3, the DNA is TGTGCCAGCAGCCCCGGGACCCGGGGCACTGAAGCTTTCTTT. It translates to CASSPGTRGTEAFF. V and J are TRBV11-3 and TRBJ1-1; D possibly corresponds to TRBD1 (5 bases). V was trimmed by 5 bases and J by 4 bases, leaving 14 bases between them. The CDR3 runs to 14 residues. Per the germline V gene, CDR1 is SGHNT and CDR2 is YENEEA.

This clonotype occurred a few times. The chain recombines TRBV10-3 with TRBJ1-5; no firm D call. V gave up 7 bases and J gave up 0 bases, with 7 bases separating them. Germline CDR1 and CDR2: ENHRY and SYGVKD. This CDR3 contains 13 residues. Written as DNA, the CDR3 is TGTGCCATCAATCAAGATAGCAATCAGCCCCAGCATTTT. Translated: CAINQDSNQPQHF.

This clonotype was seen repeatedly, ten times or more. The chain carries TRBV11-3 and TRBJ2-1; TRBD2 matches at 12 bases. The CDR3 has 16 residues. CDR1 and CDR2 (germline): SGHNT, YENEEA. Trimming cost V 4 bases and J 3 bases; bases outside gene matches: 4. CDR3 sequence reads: CASSYPSGRGYNEQFF. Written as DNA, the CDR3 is TGTGCCAGCAGCTATCCTAGCGGGAGGGGCTACAATGAGCAGTTCTTC.

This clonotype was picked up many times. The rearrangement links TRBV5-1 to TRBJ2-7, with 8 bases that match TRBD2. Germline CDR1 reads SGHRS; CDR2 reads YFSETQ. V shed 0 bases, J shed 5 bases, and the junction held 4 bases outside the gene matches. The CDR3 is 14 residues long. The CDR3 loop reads CASSLVAGGDEQYF. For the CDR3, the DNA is TGCGCCAGCAGCTTGGTGGCGGGGGGCGACGAGCAGTACTTC.

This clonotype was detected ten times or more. The CDR3 is CSARKTGAYEQYF. CDR3 nucleotide sequence: TGCAGTGCTAGGAAAACGGGGGCTTACGAGCAGTACTTC. V and J are TRBV20-1 and TRBJ2-7, with D perhaps assigned TRBD1 or TRBD2 (6 bases each). Germline lookup yields CDR1 DFQATT and CDR2 SNEGSKA (reference sequence). Trimming removed 3 bases from V and 4 bases from J, with 13 bases in between. CDR3 length: 13 residues.

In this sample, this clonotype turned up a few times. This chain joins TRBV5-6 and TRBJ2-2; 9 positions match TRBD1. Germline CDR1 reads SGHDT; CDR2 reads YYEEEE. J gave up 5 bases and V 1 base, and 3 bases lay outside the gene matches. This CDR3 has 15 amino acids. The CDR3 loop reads CASSLRDRATGELFF. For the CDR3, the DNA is TGTGCCAGCAGCTTGAGGGACAGGGCAACCGGGGAGCTGTTTTTT.

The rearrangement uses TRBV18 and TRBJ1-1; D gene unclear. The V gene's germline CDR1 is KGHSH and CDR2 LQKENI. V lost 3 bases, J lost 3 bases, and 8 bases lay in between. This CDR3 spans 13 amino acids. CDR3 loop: CASSPVEDTEAFF. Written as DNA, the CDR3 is TGTGCCAGCTCACCGGTGGAAGACACTGAAGCTTTCTTT.